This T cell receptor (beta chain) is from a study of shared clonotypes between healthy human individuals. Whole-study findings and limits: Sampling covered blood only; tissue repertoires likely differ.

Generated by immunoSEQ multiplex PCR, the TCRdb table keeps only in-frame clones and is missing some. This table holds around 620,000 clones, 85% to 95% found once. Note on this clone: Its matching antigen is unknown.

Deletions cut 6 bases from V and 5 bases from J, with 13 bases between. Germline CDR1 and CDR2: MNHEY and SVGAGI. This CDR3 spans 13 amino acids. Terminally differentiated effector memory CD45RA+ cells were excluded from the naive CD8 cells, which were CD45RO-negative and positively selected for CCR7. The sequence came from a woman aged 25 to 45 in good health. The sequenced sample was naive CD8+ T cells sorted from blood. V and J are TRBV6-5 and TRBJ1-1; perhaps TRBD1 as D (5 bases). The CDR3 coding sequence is TGTGCCAGCAGACCCCAGGGTTCGACTGAAGCTTTCTTT. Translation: CASRPQGSTEAFF.